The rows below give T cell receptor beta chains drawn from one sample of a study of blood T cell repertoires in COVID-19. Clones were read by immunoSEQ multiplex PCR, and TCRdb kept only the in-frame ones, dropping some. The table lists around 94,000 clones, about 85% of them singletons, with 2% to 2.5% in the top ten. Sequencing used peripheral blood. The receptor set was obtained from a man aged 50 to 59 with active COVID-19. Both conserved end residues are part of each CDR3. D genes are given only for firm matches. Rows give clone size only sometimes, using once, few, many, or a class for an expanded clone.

cdr3_nt: TGTGCCAGCAGGTGGGCGCAGGTTTCTAACTATGGCTACACCTTC; cdr3_aa: CASRWAQVSNYGYTF; j_call: TRBJ1-2; d_call: .; v_call: TRBV6-5; clone_size: .
cdr3_nt: TGTGCCAGCAGTCAAAATTACGAGCAGTACTTC; cdr3_aa: CASSQNYEQYF; j_call: TRBJ2-7; d_call: .; v_call: TRBV6-5; clone_size: .
cdr3_nt: TGTGCCAGCAGCGTAAATAGAGGAAATTCCTACGAGCAGTACTTC; cdr3_aa: CASSVNRGNSYEQYF; j_call: TRBJ2-7; d_call: .; v_call: TRBV9; clone_size: .
cdr3_nt: TGTGCCAGCAGCTTAATCATGGAGGGCTATGGCTACACCTTC; cdr3_aa: CASSLIMEGYGYTF; j_call: TRBJ1-2; d_call: .; v_call: TRBV7-9; clone_size: .
cdr3_nt: TGTGCCAGCAGCCAAGAATCCCAGGGGCCCGGCTATGGCTACACCTTC; cdr3_aa: CASSQESQGPGYGYTF; j_call: TRBJ1-2; d_call: .; v_call: TRBV3-1/TRBV3-2; clone_size: .
cdr3_nt: TGTGCCAGCAGCCATGCTACAGGGCCCAGGGAAAAACTGTTTTTT; cdr3_aa: CASSHATGPREKLFF; j_call: TRBJ1-4; d_call: .; v_call: TRBV3-1/TRBV3-2; clone_size: .
cdr3_nt: TGTGCCAGCAGCCAAGATGGGGGACAGGGTCCCACCGGGGAGCAGTTCTTC; cdr3_aa: CASSQDGGQGPTGEQFF; j_call: TRBJ2-1; d_call: TRBD1; v_call: TRBV4-2; clone_size: .
cdr3_nt: TGTGCCAGCTTTCCCCGGGACAGGGGGCTGAGGGAGCAGTACTTC; cdr3_aa: CASFPRDRGLREQYF; j_call: TRBJ2-7; d_call: TRBD1; v_call: TRBV6-5; clone_size: .
cdr3_nt: TGTGCCTGGACCCAAGAGGGTGAAGCTTTCTTT; cdr3_aa: CAWTQEGEAFF; j_call: TRBJ1-1; d_call: .; v_call: TRBV30; clone_size: .
cdr3_nt: TGCGCCAGCAGCTCCGGGACAGGGAACTCCTACGAGCAGTACTTC; cdr3_aa: CASSSGTGNSYEQYF; j_call: TRBJ2-7; d_call: TRBD1; v_call: TRBV5-1; clone_size: .
cdr3_nt: TGTGCCGCCCGCGGGGGCGTGATGGAGAATGAGCAGTTCTTC; cdr3_aa: CAARGGVMENEQFF; j_call: TRBJ2-1; d_call: .; v_call: TRBV6-5; clone_size: few
cdr3_nt: TGCGCCAGCAGCAGAGGGACTAGCGGTCACACAGATACGCAGTATTTT; cdr3_aa: CASSRGTSGHTDTQYF; j_call: TRBJ2-3; d_call: TRBD2; v_call: TRBV5-1; clone_size: .
cdr3_nt: TGTGCCAGCAGTCCCCGGCTAGCGGGGGGCGGGGAGACCCAGTACTTC; cdr3_aa: CASSPRLAGGGETQYF; j_call: TRBJ2-5; d_call: TRBD2; v_call: TRBV2; clone_size: .
cdr3_nt: TGTGCCAGCAGACCGGCCGGACTAGCAACTCCCTACGAGCAGTACTTC; cdr3_aa: CASRPAGLATPYEQYF; j_call: TRBJ2-7; d_call: TRBD2; v_call: TRBV6-6; clone_size: .
cdr3_nt: TGTGCCAGCAGCCCGGGAGGCACAGATACGCAGTATTTT; cdr3_aa: CASSPGGTDTQYF; j_call: TRBJ2-3; d_call: .; v_call: TRBV7-3; clone_size: .
cdr3_nt: TGTGCCAGCAGCTTGGGGGGACAGGGAGCTTTCTTT; cdr3_aa: CASSLGGQGAFF; j_call: TRBJ1-1; d_call: TRBD1; v_call: TRBV5-6; clone_size: .
cdr3_nt: TGTGCCACCAGCACCGGGACAGACCCCTACGAGCAGTACTTC; cdr3_aa: CATSTGTDPYEQYF; j_call: TRBJ2-7; d_call: TRBD1; v_call: TRBV15; clone_size: once
cdr3_nt: TGTGCCAGCAGCCAAGTCGGAGGAAGATCCTATAATTCACCCCTCCACTTT; cdr3_aa: CASSQVGGRSYNSPLHF; j_call: TRBJ1-6; d_call: .; v_call: TRBV3-1/TRBV3-2; clone_size: .
cdr3_nt: TGTGCCAGTAGTACCCAGGACAGCCGGGTCTACGAGCAGTACTTC; cdr3_aa: CASSTQDSRVYEQYF; j_call: TRBJ2-7; d_call: .; v_call: TRBV19; clone_size: .
cdr3_nt: TGTGCCAGCAGCCCCGAGGGCTATGGCTACACCTTC; cdr3_aa: CASSPEGYGYTF; j_call: TRBJ1-2; d_call: .; v_call: TRBV7-2; clone_size: .
cdr3_nt: TGTGCCAGCAGTTCGGGGTTGGACTATGGCTACACCTTC; cdr3_aa: CASSSGLDYGYTF; j_call: TRBJ1-2; d_call: .; v_call: TRBV11-1; clone_size: .
cdr3_nt: TGTGCCAGCAGCCAGGGACTAGTTCGGGAAGAGCACTTC; cdr3_aa: CASSQGLVREEHF; j_call: TRBJ2-4; d_call: TRBD2; v_call: TRBV7-2; clone_size: once
cdr3_nt: TGTGCCAGCAGCCCGTCGGGGGGAGCTGGAAAGACCCAGTACTTC; cdr3_aa: CASSPSGGAGKTQYF; j_call: TRBJ2-5; d_call: TRBD2; v_call: TRBV3-1/TRBV3-2; clone_size: .
cdr3_nt: TGTGCCAGCAGCCTCGGACAGTTCACAGATACGCAGTATTTT; cdr3_aa: CASSLGQFTDTQYF; j_call: TRBJ2-3; d_call: .; v_call: TRBV7-2; clone_size: .
cdr3_nt: TGCAGTGCTAGTGGGGACACCCCAGGGACAGATACGCAGTATTTT; cdr3_aa: CSASGDTPGTDTQYF; j_call: TRBJ2-3; d_call: .; v_call: TRBV20-1; clone_size: .
cdr3_nt: TGTGCCAGCTCACGAACAGCAGACATTCAGTACTTC; cdr3_aa: CASSRTADIQYF; j_call: TRBJ2-4; d_call: .; v_call: TRBV18; clone_size: .
cdr3_nt: TGTGCCACCAGTGATTCCGGGACAGCTTCGTACAATGAGCAGTTCTTC; cdr3_aa: CATSDSGTASYNEQFF; j_call: TRBJ2-1; d_call: TRBD1; v_call: TRBV24-1; clone_size: once
cdr3_nt: TGTGCCAGCAGTGAAACAACAGGGGGCTCCAAAAACATTCAGTACTTC; cdr3_aa: CASSETTGGSKNIQYF; j_call: TRBJ2-4; d_call: TRBD1; v_call: TRBV6-1; clone_size: .
cdr3_nt: TGTGCCAGCAGCAGGCAATTCAACATTCAGTACTTC; cdr3_aa: CASSRQFNIQYF; j_call: TRBJ2-4; d_call: .; v_call: TRBV6-5; clone_size: .
cdr3_nt: TGCAGTGCTCGGAGTCCTTACGAGCAGTACTTC; cdr3_aa: CSARSPYEQYF; j_call: TRBJ2-7; d_call: .; v_call: TRBV20-1; clone_size: .
cdr3_nt: TGTGCCAGCAGCCAGTTCGGCGGCTATGGCTACACCTTC; cdr3_aa: CASSQFGGYGYTF; j_call: TRBJ1-2; d_call: .; v_call: TRBV14; clone_size: .
cdr3_nt: TGTGCCAGTAGGCCGTGGGAGGGAGGATACAATGAGCAGTTCTTC; cdr3_aa: CASRPWEGGYNEQFF; j_call: TRBJ2-1; d_call: TRBD2; v_call: TRBV19; clone_size: once
cdr3_nt: TGTGCCGTCGCCGGGACTCCTAGACATGAGCAGTTCTTC; cdr3_aa: CAVAGTPRHEQFF; j_call: TRBJ2-1; d_call: .; v_call: TRBV6-6; clone_size: .
cdr3_nt: TGTGCCAGCAGCCTTAGCGGGGGGCTCACAGATACGCAGTATTTT; cdr3_aa: CASSLSGGLTDTQYF; j_call: TRBJ2-3; d_call: TRBD2; v_call: TRBV7-2; clone_size: .
cdr3_nt: TGTGCCAGCAGTACAGGGAATGGCGAGCAGTACTTC; cdr3_aa: CASSTGNGEQYF; j_call: TRBJ2-7; d_call: .; v_call: TRBV12-3/TRBV12-4; clone_size: .
cdr3_nt: TGTGCCATCGGGACGACAGGGGCCCTGAACACTGAAGCTTTCTTT; cdr3_aa: CAIGTTGALNTEAFF; j_call: TRBJ1-1; d_call: TRBD1; v_call: TRBV10-3; clone_size: once
cdr3_nt: TGTGCCAGCAGCTTGGCCCAGGGAAGCTATGGCTACACCTTC; cdr3_aa: CASSLAQGSYGYTF; j_call: TRBJ1-2; d_call: .; v_call: TRBV5-4; clone_size: once
cdr3_nt: TGTGCCAGCAGCCCAGGACTAGCGGGGGGCCGAAATGAGCAGTTCTTC; cdr3_aa: CASSPGLAGGRNEQFF; j_call: TRBJ2-1; d_call: TRBD2; v_call: TRBV7-2; clone_size: .
cdr3_nt: TGTGCCACCAGTGACCCCCGGACAGGGGTAGAGACCCAGTACTTC; cdr3_aa: CATSDPRTGVETQYF; j_call: TRBJ2-5; d_call: TRBD1; v_call: TRBV24-1; clone_size: once
cdr3_nt: TGTGCCAGCAGCCCAGATAATCAGCCCCAGCATTTT; cdr3_aa: CASSPDNQPQHF; j_call: TRBJ1-5; d_call: .; v_call: TRBV2; clone_size: .
cdr3_nt: TGTGCCAGCAGCTTAGTAGCCCGTTCCTACGAGCAGTACTTC; cdr3_aa: CASSLVARSYEQYF; j_call: TRBJ2-7; d_call: .; v_call: TRBV7-2; clone_size: .
cdr3_nt: TGCGCCAGCAGCCAGGGCGGGACAGGGCGGAATGAGCAGTTCTTC; cdr3_aa: CASSQGGTGRNEQFF; j_call: TRBJ2-1; d_call: TRBD1; v_call: TRBV4-1; clone_size: .